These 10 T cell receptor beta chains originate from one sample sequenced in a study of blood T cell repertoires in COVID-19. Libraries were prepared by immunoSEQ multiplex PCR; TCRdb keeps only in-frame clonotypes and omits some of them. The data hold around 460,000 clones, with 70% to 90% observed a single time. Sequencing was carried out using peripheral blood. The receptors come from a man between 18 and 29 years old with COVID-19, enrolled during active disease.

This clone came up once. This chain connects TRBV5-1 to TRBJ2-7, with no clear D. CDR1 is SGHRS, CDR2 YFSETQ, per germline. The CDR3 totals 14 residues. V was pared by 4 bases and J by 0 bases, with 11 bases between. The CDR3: CASSASPSSYEQYF. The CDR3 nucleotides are TGCGCCAGCAGCGCCTCGCCGAGCTCCTACGAGCAGTACTTC.

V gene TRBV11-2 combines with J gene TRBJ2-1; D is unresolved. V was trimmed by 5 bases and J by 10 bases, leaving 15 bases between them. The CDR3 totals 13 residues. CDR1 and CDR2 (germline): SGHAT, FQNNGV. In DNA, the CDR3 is TGTGCCAGCAGCGTTAGATCTGGGCGAGAGCAGTTCTTC. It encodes CASSVRSGREQFF. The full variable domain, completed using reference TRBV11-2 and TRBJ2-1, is EAGVAQSPRYKIIEKRQSVAFWCNPISGHATLYWYQQILGQGPKLLIQFQNNGVVDDSQLPKDRFSAERLKGVDSTLKIQPAKLEDSAVYLCASSVRSGREQFFGPGTRLTVL.

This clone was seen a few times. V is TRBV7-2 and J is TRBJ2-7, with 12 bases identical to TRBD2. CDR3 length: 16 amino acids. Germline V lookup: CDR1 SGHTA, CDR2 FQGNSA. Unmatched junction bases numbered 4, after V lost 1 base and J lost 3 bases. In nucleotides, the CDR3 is TGTGCCAGCAGCTTAGTGCTAGCGGGGGGGCGCTACGAGCAGTACTTC. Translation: CASSLVLAGGRYEQYF.

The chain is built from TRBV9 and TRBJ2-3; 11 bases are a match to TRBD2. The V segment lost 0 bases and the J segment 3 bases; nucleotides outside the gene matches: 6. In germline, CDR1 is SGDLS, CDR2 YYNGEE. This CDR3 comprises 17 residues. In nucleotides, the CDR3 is TGTGCCAGCAGCGTAGCGGCCGGGACTAGCGGAACAGATACGCAGTATTTT. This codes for CASSVAAGTSGTDTQYF.

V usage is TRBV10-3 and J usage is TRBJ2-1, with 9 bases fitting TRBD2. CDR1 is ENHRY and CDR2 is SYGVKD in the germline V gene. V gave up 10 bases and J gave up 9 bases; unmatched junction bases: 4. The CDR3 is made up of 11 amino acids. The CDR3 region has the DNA TGTGCCACATTTAGCGGGGGTGAGCAGTTCTTC. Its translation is CATFSGGEQFF.

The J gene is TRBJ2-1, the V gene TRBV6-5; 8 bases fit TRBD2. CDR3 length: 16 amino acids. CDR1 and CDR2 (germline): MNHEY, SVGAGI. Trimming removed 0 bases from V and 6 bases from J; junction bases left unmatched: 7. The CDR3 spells CASSYSMAGGRNEQFF. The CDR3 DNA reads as TGTGCCAGCAGTTACTCGATGGCGGGGGGACGCAATGAGCAGTTCTTC.

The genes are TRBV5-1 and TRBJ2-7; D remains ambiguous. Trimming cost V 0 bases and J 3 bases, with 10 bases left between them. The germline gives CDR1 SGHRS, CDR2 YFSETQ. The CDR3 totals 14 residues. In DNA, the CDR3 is TGCGCCAGCAGCTTGGCCACTGACATCTACGAGCAGTACTTC. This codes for CASSLATDIYEQYF.

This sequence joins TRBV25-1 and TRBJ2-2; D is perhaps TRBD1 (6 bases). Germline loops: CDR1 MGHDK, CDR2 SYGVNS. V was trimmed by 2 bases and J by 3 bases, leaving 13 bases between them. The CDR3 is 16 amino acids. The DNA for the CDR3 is TGTGCCAGCAGTGAAACACAGGGTTGGTACACCGGGGAGCTGTTTTTT. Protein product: CASSETQGWYTGELFF.

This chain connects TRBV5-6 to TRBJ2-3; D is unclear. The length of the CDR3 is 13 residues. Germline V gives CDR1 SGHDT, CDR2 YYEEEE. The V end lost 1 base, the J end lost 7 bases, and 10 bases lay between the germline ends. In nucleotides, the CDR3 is TGTGCCAGCAGCTTGTTTACGGTTAATACGCAGTATTTT. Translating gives CASSLFTVNTQYF.

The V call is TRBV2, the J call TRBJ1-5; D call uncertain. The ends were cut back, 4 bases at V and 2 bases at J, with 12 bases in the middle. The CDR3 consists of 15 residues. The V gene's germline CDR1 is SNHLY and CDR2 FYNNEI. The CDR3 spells CASSGSGSGNQPQHF. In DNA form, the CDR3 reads TGTGCCAGCAGTGGATCGGGGTCAGGCAATCAGCCCCAGCATTTT.